The 10 T cell receptor beta chains below come from one sample, sequenced in a study of CD8 T cells in ankylosing spondylitis. Points from the study as a whole: A TCR beta motif made of eight highly homologous variants seemed typical of ankylosing spondylitis blood.

Via MiXCR, TCRdb re-called the 5' RACE reads, giving one row per CDR3 protein. The sample includes about 840,000 distinct CDR3 sequences, 12% of them seen just once. Their cognate antigens are unknown. What was sequenced was blood, either unsorted or a sorted T cell fraction (not recorded which). These receptor sequences come from a male donor with ankylosing spondylitis.

V and J are TRBV7-3 and TRBJ1-2; D perhaps matches TRBD1 (6 bases). CDR1 is SGHTA and CDR2 is FQGTGA in the germline V gene. This CDR3 region has 13 residues. The germline V and J ends were trimmed by 3 bases and 4 bases, with 9 bases remaining between them. The CDR3 protein is CASSFAGAYGYTF. The DNA of the CDR3 is TGTGCCAGCAGCTTTGCAGGGGCCTATGGCTACACCTTC. The entire variable domain, with the rest obtained from reference TRBV7-3 and TRBJ1-2, is as follows: GAGVSQTPSNKVTEKGKYVELRCDPISGHTALYWYRQSLGQGPEFLIYFQGTGAADDSGLPNDRFFAVRPEGSVSTLKIQRTERGDSAVYLCASSFAGAYGYTFGSGTRLTVV.

The genes are TRBV4-3 and TRBJ2-3; perhaps TRBD2 as D (6 bases). Germline assignment: CDR1 LGHNA and CDR2 YSLEER. V dropped 0 bases and J dropped 1 base, with 11 bases sitting between them. The CDR3 sequence is 16 residues long. The CDR3 DNA follows: TGCGCCAGCAGCCAAGATCAAGCTAGCGGCACAGATACGCAGTATTTT. Translating gives CASSQDQASGTDTQYF.

This clonotype was seen only a few times. The V call is TRBV5-1, the J call TRBJ2-4, with TRBD1 as a possible D gene (5 bases). The germline V gene has CDR1 SGHRS and CDR2 YFSETQ. The CDR3 extends over 14 amino acids. Trimming stripped 4 bases from V and 6 bases from J, with 14 bases between. Here the CDR3 reads CASSLLGQGNIQYF. The CDR3 region has the DNA TGCGCCAGCAGCCTTCTGGGGCAGGGAAACATTCAGTACTTC.

This clonotype was detected only a few times. This chain joins TRBV20-1 and TRBJ1-6, with a weak D call TRBD1 (5 bases). Per germline, CDR1 DFQATT and CDR2 SNEGSKA (reference sequence). The ends were cut back, 3 bases at V and 7 bases at J, with 16 bases in the middle. CDR3 length: 15 amino acids. CDR3 loop: CSASPLQVLNSPLHF. The CDR3 nucleotides are TGCAGTGCTAGCCCCCTACAGGTTCTCAATTCACCCCTCCACTTT.

This clonotype was observed at least ten times. The CDR3 nucleotides are TGTGCCAGCAGTTACTCGAAAGAGACCCAGTACTTC. Residues: CASSYSKETQYF. The rearrangement joins TRBV6-6 to TRBJ2-5; D is unresolved. There are 12 residues in the CDR3. Germline V lookup: CDR1 MNHNY, CDR2 SVGAGI (reference sequence). The V end was cut by 0 bases, the J end by 3 bases, with 2 bases between.

The chain links TRBV5-1 to TRBJ1-1; D unclear. This CDR3 spans 13 amino acids. V shed 6 bases and J shed 3 bases, with 12 bases lying between them. Germline-derived CDR1 and CDR2 are SGHRS and YFSETQ. The CDR3 nucleotides read TGCGCCAGCACCCCTTCTTCGGACACTGAAGCTTTCTTT. This sequence encodes CASTPSSDTEAFF.

The V and J genes are TRBV18 and TRBJ2-5; tentatively, D is TRBD1 or TRBD2 (5 bases each). The CDR3 extends over 13 amino acids. Trimming stripped 1 base from V and 4 bases from J, with 7 bases between. Germline values: CDR1 KGHSH, CDR2 LQKENI. This CDR3 reads CASSPLGTETQYF. DNA for the CDR3: TGTGCCAGCTCACCACTCGGGACAGAGACCCAGTACTTC.

At least ten counts were recorded for this clonotype. The CDR3 here is CSVERQMLQETQYF. The CDR3 DNA reads TGCAGCGTTGAGCGGCAGATGCTCCAAGAGACCCAGTACTTC. V usage is TRBV29-1 and J usage is TRBJ2-5; D ambiguous. The CDR3 is 14 residues long. Germline V gene data show CDR1 as SQVTM and CDR2 as ANQGSEA. V was clipped by 3 bases and J by 1 base, with 12 bases between them.

This clonotype was recorded at least ten times. The V call is TRBV6-1, the J call TRBJ2-3; maybe TRBD1 (6 bases). The length of the CDR3 is 13 residues. Germline V gene sequence: CDR1 MNHNS, CDR2 SASEGT. Trimming shortened V by 9 bases and J by 2 bases, and 12 bases separated the two germline ends. CDR3 protein: CASNRAVTDTQYF. The CDR3 DNA sequence: TGTGCCAGTAACAGGGCTGTCACAGATACGCAGTATTTT.

The chain joins TRBV5-1 to TRBJ2-1; D is possibly TRBD2 (5 bases). V dropped 0 bases and J dropped 10 bases, with 14 bases sitting between them. The CDR3 runs 14 residues. Germline V gene lookup returns CDR1 SGHRS and CDR2 YFSETQ. As DNA, the CDR3 is TGCGCCAGCAGCTTGGCCGGTACCCCGGGGGAGCAGTTCTTC. This encodes CASSLAGTPGEQFF. The full variable domain, its missing parts supplied by reference TRBV5-1 and TRBJ2-1, is KAGVTQTPRYLIKTRGQQVTLSCSPISGHRSVSWYQQTPGQGLQFLFEYFSETQRNKGNFPGRFSGRQFSNSRSEMNVSTLELGDSALYLCASSLAGTPGEQFFGPGTRLTVL.